Presented here are 15 T cell receptor beta chains from one specimen sequenced in a study of regulatory T cells in long-lasting Graves disease. Time point: newly diagnosed GD, antithyroid drugs for less than 3 months. The TCR library was made from RNA that had been extracted from PBMCs in TRIzol. Investigators prepared the TCR beta libraries by applying iRepertoire HTBI primers and Arm-PCR of CDR3 regions. A single record per CDR3 protein comes from TCRdb applying MiXCR to the multiplex PCR reads. The table shows just over 600,000 distinct CDR3 sequences, with about 16% occurring only once. The same sample was also used in a study of T cells in Graves' hyperthyroidism and ophthalmopathy.

The sequencing used peripheral blood mononuclear cells (PBMCs), collected at new diagnosis, from a patient treated with antithyroid drugs. The source of these receptors is a woman aged 25 to 39 with Graves disease.

This clonotype was found a few times. The chain has TRBV5-1 and TRBJ1-1, with D perhaps TRBD1 (6 bases). V dropped 2 bases and J dropped 1 base, with 9 bases sitting between them. The CDR3 is 14 amino acids. From germline, CDR1 is SGHRS and CDR2 YFSETQ. The CDR3 DNA is TGCGCCAGCAGCTTTACAGGGCAGAACACTGAAGCTTTCTTT. Protein: CASSFTGQNTEAFF.

This clonotype was counted many times. The rearrangement links TRBV7-9 to TRBJ2-3, with TRBD2 matching 15 bases. The germline CDR1 and CDR2 sequences are SEHNR and FQNEAQ (reference sequence). The CDR3 loop spans 16 amino acids. V shed 5 bases, J shed 7 bases, and the junction held 7 bases outside the gene matches. CDR3 amino acids: CASSTPGTSGGHTQYF. The CDR3 DNA reads TGTGCCAGCAGCACACCCGGGACTAGCGGGGGGCATACGCAGTATTTT.

This clonotype appeared many times. The chain joins TRBV2 to TRBJ2-7; possible D gene TRBD2, 6 bases. CDR1 is SNHLY and CDR2 is FYNNEI in the germline V gene. Trimming removed 6 bases from V and 3 bases from J, with 12 bases in between. The CDR3 sequence is 13 residues long. The CDR3 nucleotides read TGTGCCAGCAGCCCATCGGGGGTCTACGAGCAGTACTTC. As protein: CASSPSGVYEQYF.

This chain connects TRBV6-1 to TRBJ1-6, with 7 bases lining up with TRBD1. The CDR3 runs to 13 residues. J was trimmed by 8 bases and V by 6 bases; bases with no gene match: 4. The germline V gene encodes CDR1 MNHNS and CDR2 SASEGT. CDR3 protein: CASRRQGHSPLHF. In DNA, the CDR3 is TGTGCCAGCAGGCGACAGGGCCATTCACCCCTCCACTTT.

This clonotype was observed at least ten times. The chain carries TRBV2 and TRBJ2-7; a possible D gene is TRBD2 (5 bases). The CDR3 contains 14 residues. V gave up 6 bases and J gave up 0 bases, with 12 bases separating them. Germline V gene data show CDR1 as SNHLY and CDR2 as FYNNEI. The CDR3: CASRREASSYEQYF. CDR3 nucleotides: TGTGCCAGCAGACGGGAAGCGAGCTCCTACGAGCAGTACTTC.

Many counts were recorded for this clonotype. This chain joins TRBV28 and TRBJ2-5; 7 bases line up with TRBD2. Germline CDR1 reads MDHEN; CDR2 reads SYDVKM. The CDR3 totals 16 residues. J lost 2 bases, V lost 7 bases, and 13 bases had no gene match. CDR3 protein: CASTLVGKGGQETQYF. The CDR3 DNA sequence: TGTGCCAGCACCTTGGTCGGAAAGGGAGGGCAAGAGACCCAGTACTTC.

For this clonotype: A much larger clone lies one base from this, so it may be a read error. V usage is TRBV27 and J usage is TRBJ2-7; D possibly corresponds to TRBD2 (6 bases). The CDR3 sequence is 14 residues long. V lost 1 base, J lost 6 bases, and 13 bases lay in between. Per germline, CDR1 MNHEY and CDR2 SMNVEV (reference sequence). The CDR3: CASSLFGRGSEQYF. CDR3 sequence (DNA): TGTGCCAGCAGTTTATTCGGACGGGGGTCCGAGCAGTACTTC.

The sample holds a few counts of this clonotype. The chain employs TRBV6-1 and TRBJ2-7; the match to TRBD1 covers 7 bases. This CDR3 has 14 residues. Trimming removed 6 bases from V and 3 bases from J; junction bases left unmatched: 8. From germline, CDR1 is MNHNS and CDR2 SASEGT. The CDR3 coding sequence is TGTGCCAGCAGCCGACAGGGTGGAGGCTACGAGCAGTACTTC. Amino acid sequence: CASSRQGGGYEQYF.

The CDR3 bases are TGTGCCAGCAGTTCGACAGACTCTTATGGCTACACCTTC. It is translated as CASSSTDSYGYTF. This chain uses TRBV27 with TRBJ1-2, with D possibly matching TRBD1 (5 bases). This CDR3 is built from 13 residues. The germline CDR1 and CDR2 sequences are MNHEY and SMNVEV (reference sequence). V was trimmed by 4 bases and J by 5 bases, leaving 11 bases between them.

This clonotype appeared many times. The J gene is TRBJ1-1, the V gene TRBV18; 7 bases fit TRBD1. The germline V gene encodes CDR1 KGHSH and CDR2 LQKENI. With V trimmed by 8 bases and J by 6 bases, 9 bases remained unmatched. The CDR3 consists of 13 residues. The chain's CDR3 is CASHADREAEAFF. The CDR3 coding sequence is TGTGCCAGCCACGCCGACAGGGAAGCTGAAGCTTTCTTT.

In its sample, this clonotype was seen once. The V gene is TRBV20-1, the J gene TRBJ1-4; D ambiguous. The CDR3 sequence is 13 residues long. The germline CDR1 and CDR2 sequences are DFQATT and SNEGSKA (reference sequence). V was trimmed by 6 bases and J by 7 bases, leaving 15 bases between them. CDR3 sequence (DNA): TGCAGTGCAATAGAGACTGGACGTGAAAAACTGTTTTTT. This translates into CSAIETGREKLFF.

This clonotype appeared many times. This rearrangement joins TRBV7-8 to TRBJ2-7; D gene uncertain. Germline CDR1 and CDR2: SGHVS and FQNEAQ. CDR3 size: 11 residues. Between the trimmed V and J ends, which lost 5 bases and 5 bases, there was a span of 7 bases. The CDR3 sequence: CASSILNEQYF. CDR3 nucleotides: TGTGCCAGCAGCATACTCAACGAGCAGTACTTC.

This clonotype was found a few times. The chain uses TRBV28 and TRBJ2-7; D unclear. The CDR3 spans 12 residues. V lost 6 bases and J lost 0, with 6 bases in between. CDR1 is MDHEN and CDR2 is SYDVKM in the germline V gene. CDR3: CASRVDSYEQYF. The CDR3, as DNA: TGTGCCAGCAGGGTGGACTCCTACGAGCAGTACTTC. Combining the CDR3 with reference TRBV28 and TRBJ2-7 gives the whole variable domain DVKVTQSSRYLVKRTGEKVFLECVQDMDHENMFWYRQDPGLGLRLIYFSYDVKMKEKGDIPEGYSVSREKKERFSLILESASTNQTSMYLCASRVDSYEQYFGPGTRLTVT.

This clonotype was observed many times. The CDR3 is CASNRLAGREQYF. The CDR3 DNA follows: TGTGCCAGCAATCGCCTAGCGGGACGCGAGCAGTACTTC. The V and J genes are TRBV2 and TRBJ2-7; 9 bases match TRBD2. The CDR3 has 13 amino acids. The V segment lost 7 bases and the J segment 6 bases; nucleotides outside the gene matches: 7. The germline V gene has CDR1 SNHLY and CDR2 FYNNEI.

The chain joins TRBV19 to TRBJ1-2, with a possible D match to TRBD1 (6 bases). The germline V gene has CDR1 LNHDA and CDR2 SQIVND (reference sequence). Trimming cost V 6 bases and J 4 bases, with 12 bases left between them. The CDR3 is made up of 13 amino acids. The CDR3 spells CASSPGDGYGYTF. In nucleotides, the CDR3 is TGTGCCAGTAGCCCAGGGGATGGCTATGGCTACACCTTC.